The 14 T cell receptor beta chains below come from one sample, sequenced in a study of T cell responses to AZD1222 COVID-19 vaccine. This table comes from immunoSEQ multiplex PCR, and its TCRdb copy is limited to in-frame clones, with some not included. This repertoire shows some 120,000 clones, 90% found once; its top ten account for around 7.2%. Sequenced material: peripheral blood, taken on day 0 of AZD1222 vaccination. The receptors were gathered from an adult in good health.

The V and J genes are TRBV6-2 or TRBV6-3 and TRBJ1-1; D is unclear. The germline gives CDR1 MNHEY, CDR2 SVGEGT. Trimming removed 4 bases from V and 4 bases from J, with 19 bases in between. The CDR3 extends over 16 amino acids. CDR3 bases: TGTGCCAGCAGTTCCCTTAGCGGGGAGTTAGGCACTGAAGCTTTCTTT. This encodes CASSSLSGELGTEAFF.

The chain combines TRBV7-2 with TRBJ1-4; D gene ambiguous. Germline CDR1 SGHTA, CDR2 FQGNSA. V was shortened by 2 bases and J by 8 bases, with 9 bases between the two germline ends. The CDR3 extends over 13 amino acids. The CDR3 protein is CASSLTVREKLFF. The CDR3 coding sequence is TGTGCCAGCAGCTTAACAGTTCGGGAAAAACTGTTTTTT.

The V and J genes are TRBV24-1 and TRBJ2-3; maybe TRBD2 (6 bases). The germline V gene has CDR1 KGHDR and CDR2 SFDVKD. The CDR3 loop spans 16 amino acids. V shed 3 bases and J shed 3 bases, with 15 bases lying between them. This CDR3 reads CATSDTGGDLTDTQYF. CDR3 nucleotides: TGTGCCACCAGTGATACCGGGGGTGATCTTACAGATACGCAGTATTTT.

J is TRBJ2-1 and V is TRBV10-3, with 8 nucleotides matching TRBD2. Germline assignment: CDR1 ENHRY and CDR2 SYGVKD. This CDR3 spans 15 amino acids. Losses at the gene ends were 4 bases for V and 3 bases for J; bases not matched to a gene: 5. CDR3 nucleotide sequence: TGTGCCATCAGTGGCGGACTAGCCGTCTACAATGAGCAGTTCTTC. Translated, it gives CAISGGLAVYNEQFF.

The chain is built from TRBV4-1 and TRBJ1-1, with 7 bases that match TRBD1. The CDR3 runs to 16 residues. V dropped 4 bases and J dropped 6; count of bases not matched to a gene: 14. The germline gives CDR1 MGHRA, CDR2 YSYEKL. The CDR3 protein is CASSLSLLTGSAEAFF. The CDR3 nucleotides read TGCGCCAGCAGCCTTTCCCTCCTGACAGGGTCGGCTGAAGCTTTCTTT.

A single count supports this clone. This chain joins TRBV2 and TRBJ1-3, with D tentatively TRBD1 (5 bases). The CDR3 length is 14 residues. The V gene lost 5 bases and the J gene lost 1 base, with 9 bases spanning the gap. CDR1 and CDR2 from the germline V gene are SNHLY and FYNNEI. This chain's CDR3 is CASSRQLSGNTIYF. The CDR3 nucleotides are TGTGCCAGCAGTCGACAGCTTTCTGGAAACACCATATATTTT.

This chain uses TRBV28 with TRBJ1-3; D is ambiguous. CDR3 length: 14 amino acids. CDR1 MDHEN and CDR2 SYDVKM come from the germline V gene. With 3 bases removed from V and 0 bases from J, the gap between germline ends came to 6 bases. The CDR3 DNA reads TGTGCCAGCAGTTTCCGGGGCTCTGGAAACACCATATATTTT. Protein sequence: CASSFRGSGNTIYF.

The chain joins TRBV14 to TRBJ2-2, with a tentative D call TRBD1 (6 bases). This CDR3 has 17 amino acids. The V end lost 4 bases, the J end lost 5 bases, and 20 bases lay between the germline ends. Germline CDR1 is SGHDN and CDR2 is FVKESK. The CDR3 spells CASSLFRGQRFTGELFF. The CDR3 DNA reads TGTGCCAGCAGCCTTTTCAGGGGCCAGCGGTTTACCGGGGAGCTGTTTTTT. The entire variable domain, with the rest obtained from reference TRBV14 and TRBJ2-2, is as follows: EAGVTQFPSHSVIEKGQTVTLRCDPISGHDNLYWYRRVMGKEIKFLLHFVKESKQDESGMPNNRFLAERTGGTYSTLKVQPAELEDSGVYFCASSLFRGQRFTGELFFGEGSRLTVL.

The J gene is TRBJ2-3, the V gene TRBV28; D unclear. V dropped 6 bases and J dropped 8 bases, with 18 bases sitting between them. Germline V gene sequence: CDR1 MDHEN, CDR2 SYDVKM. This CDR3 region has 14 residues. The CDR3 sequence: CASSYIDGEGTQYF. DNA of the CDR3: TGTGCCAGCAGCTACATTGACGGTGAAGGTACGCAGTATTTT.

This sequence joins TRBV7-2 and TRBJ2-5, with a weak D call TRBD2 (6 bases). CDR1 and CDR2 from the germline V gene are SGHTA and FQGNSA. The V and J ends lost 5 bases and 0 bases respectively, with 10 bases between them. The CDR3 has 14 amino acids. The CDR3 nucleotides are TGTGCCAGCAGCCCTCGGGAGAACCAAGAGACCCAGTACTTC. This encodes CASSPRENQETQYF.

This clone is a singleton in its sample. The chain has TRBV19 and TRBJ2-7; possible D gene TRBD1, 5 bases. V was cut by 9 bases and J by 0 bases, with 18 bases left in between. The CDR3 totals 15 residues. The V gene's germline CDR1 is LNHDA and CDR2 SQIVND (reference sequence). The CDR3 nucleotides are TGTGCCAGCTCCCCATCGCAGGGTCCCTCCTACGAGCAGTACTTC. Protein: CASSPSQGPSYEQYF.

The CDR3 coding sequence is TGTGCCAGCAGCTTAGGGGTAGGGAACACTGAAGCTTTCTTT. Residues: CASSLGVGNTEAFF. This chain links TRBV7-2 with TRBJ1-1; no firm D call. V was clipped by 1 base and J by 1 base, with 7 bases between them. This CDR3 contains 14 residues. Germline V lookup: CDR1 SGHTA, CDR2 FQGNSA.

CDR3 residues: CASSIRSGSAKNIQYF. The CDR3, as DNA: TGTGCCAGTAGTATACGAAGCGGGAGTGCCAAAAACATTCAGTACTTC. The chain links TRBV19 to TRBJ2-4; 8 nucleotides agree with TRBD2. CDR1 is LNHDA, CDR2 SQIVND, per germline (reference sequence). This CDR3 comprises 16 residues. Trimming at V came to 2 bases and at J to 1 base, leaving 4 bases not matched to a gene.

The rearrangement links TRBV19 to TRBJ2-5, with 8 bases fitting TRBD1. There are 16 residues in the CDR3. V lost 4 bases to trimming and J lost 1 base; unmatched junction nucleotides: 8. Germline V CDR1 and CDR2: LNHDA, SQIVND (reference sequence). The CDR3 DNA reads TGTGCCAGTAGTACACAGGGGGACTGGGTCCAAGAGACCCAGTACTTC. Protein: CASSTQGDWVQETQYF.